A single sample is the source of the 21 T cell receptor beta chains below, sequenced in a study of regulatory T cells in long-lasting Graves disease. Investigators prepared the TCR beta libraries by applying iRepertoire HTBI primers and Arm-PCR of CDR3 regions. One entry per CDR3 protein results from TCRdb running MiXCR on the multiplex PCR reads. The sample shows about 470,000 distinct CDR3 sequences, about 22% of them seen only once. Time point defined: persistent/refractory GD, antithyroid drugs over 5 years with positive TRAb. There was RNA extracted from PBMCs, and the TCR library was made from it. The specimen was peripheral blood mononuclear cells (PBMCs), collected when the disease was refractory, from a patient treated with antithyroid drugs. These receptors were taken from a female donor with Graves disease.

This clonotype appeared a few times. The CDR3 bases are TGTGCCAGTAGTATAGAGAGAGGGTTCACCGGGGAGCTGTTTTTT. Translating it yields CASSIERGFTGELFF. This chain joins TRBV19 and TRBJ2-2; perhaps TRBD2 as D (5 bases). Trimming removed 0 bases at V and 4 bases at J, with 9 bases between. CDR3 length: 15 amino acids. In germline, CDR1 is LNHDA, CDR2 SQIVND (reference sequence).

In nucleotides, the CDR3 is TGTGCCAGCAGCCGAAGGGAAAAACTGTTTTTT. It yields the protein CASSRREKLFF. This sequence joins TRBV3-1 and TRBJ1-4; D is ambiguous. The CDR3 contains 11 residues. Germline CDR1 is LGHDT and CDR2 is YNNKEL (reference sequence). V was shortened by 4 bases and J by 8 bases, with 5 bases between the two germline ends.

This clonotype appeared a few times. V gene TRBV28 combines with J gene TRBJ1-1; 8 nucleotides agree with TRBD1. CDR3 length equals 13 residues. Germline values: CDR1 MDHEN, CDR2 SYDVKM. The junction had 9 bases not matched to a gene; V was cut back by 11 bases and J by 4 bases. CDR3 DNA sequence: TGTGCCGCTGACAGGGGACGGGGCACTGAAGCTTTCTTT. Translating gives CAADRGRGTEAFF.

This clonotype was seen many times. The chain links TRBV11-3 to TRBJ1-1; D is undetermined. CDR1 is SGHNT, CDR2 YENEEA, per germline. The germline V and J ends were trimmed by 2 bases and 4 bases, with 11 bases remaining between them. CDR3 length equals 14 residues. The CDR3 protein is CASSLRGEGTEAFF. CDR3 nucleotide sequence: TGTGCCAGCAGCTTACGGGGAGAGGGCACTGAAGCTTTCTTT.

This clonotype was detected ten times or more. The chain uses TRBV12-3 or TRBV12-4 and TRBJ1-1; D ambiguous. The CDR3 is made up of 14 amino acids. V was shortened by 6 bases and J by 1 base, with 12 bases between the two germline ends. CDR3 DNA: TGTGCCAGCAGCCCGGAGGCAGCGAACACTGAAGCTTTCTTT. Translated: CASSPEAANTEAFF.

The gene calls are TRBV30 and TRBJ1-3; no reliable D call. Deletions cut 3 bases from V and 5 bases from J, with 8 bases between. Germline V gene data show CDR1 as GTSNPN and CDR2 as SVGIG (reference sequence). The CDR3 loop spans 12 amino acids. CDR3 in DNA: TGTGCCTGGAGGTGGAGGAGAAACACCATATATTTT. Translated: CAWRWRRNTIYF.

CDR3: CASSLGVQNSYEQYF. DNA of the CDR3: TGCGCCAGCAGCCTGGGAGTTCAGAATTCCTACGAGCAGTACTTC. V usage is TRBV4-3 and J usage is TRBJ2-7, with D tentatively TRBD2 (5 bases). The germline V gene has CDR1 LGHNA and CDR2 YSLEER. This CDR3 is 15 amino acids long. V was trimmed by 4 bases and J by 1 base, leaving 14 bases between them.

V usage is TRBV29-1 and J usage is TRBJ2-7; 10 nucleotides match TRBD2. The junction had 2 bases not matched to a gene; V was cut back by 4 bases and J by 5 bases. The CDR3 sequence is 12 residues long. Germline CDR1 SQVTM, CDR2 ANQGSEA. CDR3 loop: CSVGGTSDEQYF. The DNA of the CDR3 is TGCAGCGTTGGGGGGACTAGCGACGAGCAGTACTTC.

This sequence joins TRBV12-3 or TRBV12-4 and TRBJ1-2; D uncertain. The CDR3 is 13 amino acids. V shed 4 bases and J shed 0 bases, with 6 bases lying between them. As DNA, the CDR3 is TGTGCCAGCAGTTCGGCAGCTAACTATGGCTACACCTTC. Protein product: CASSSAANYGYTF.

The chain recombines TRBV12-5 with TRBJ2-1, with D perhaps matching TRBD1 (5 bases). The CDR3 contains 12 residues. CDR1 is LGHNT, CDR2 FRNRAP, per germline. Trimming removed 7 bases from V and 10 bases from J, with 14 bases in between. The CDR3 spells CASAKGVDEQFF. Written as DNA, the CDR3 is TGTGCTAGTGCCAAAGGGGTTGACGAGCAGTTCTTC. Using reference TRBV12-5 and TRBJ2-1 for the parts outside the CDR3, the full variable domain is DARVTQTPRHKVTEMGQEVTMRCQPILGHNTVFWYRQTMMQGLELLAYFRNRAPLDDSGMPKDRFSAEMPDATLATLKIQPSEPRDSAVYFCASAKGVDEQFFGPGTRLTVL.

This clonotype was detected ten times or more. The chain carries TRBV29-1 and TRBJ1-1; no clear D gene. CDR3 length: 14 amino acids. Germline assignment: CDR1 SQVTM and CDR2 ANQGSEA. Trimming stripped 5 bases from V and 3 bases from J, with 16 bases between. The CDR3 spells CSVRFRLRDTEAFF. The CDR3 coding sequence is TGCAGCGTTCGATTCAGGTTGCGTGACACTGAAGCTTTCTTT.

The rearrangement links TRBV7-9 to TRBJ1-5; D uncertain. Germline CDR1 SEHNR, CDR2 FQNEAQ (reference sequence). The CDR3 has 15 amino acids. With 5 bases removed from V and 2 bases from J, the gap between germline ends came to 13 bases. CDR3 sequence: CASSRDLRGNQPQHF. DNA of the CDR3: TGTGCCAGCAGCCGAGACCTACGGGGCAATCAGCCCCAGCATTTT.

V gene TRBV30 combines with J gene TRBJ1-5; 9 nucleotides match TRBD1. V trimming: 5 bases; J trimming: 6 bases; junction bases outside the gene matches: 5. Germline lookup yields CDR1 GTSNPN and CDR2 SVGIG (reference sequence). There are 13 residues in the CDR3. The CDR3 DNA reads as TGTGCCTGGGGACAGGGGTTGGGTCAGCCCCAGCATTTT. The encoded protein is CAWGQGLGQPQHF.

At least ten counts were recorded for this clonotype. The chain has TRBV12-3 or TRBV12-4 and TRBJ1-1, with a weak D call TRBD1 (5 bases). This CDR3 has 15 residues. The V and J ends lost 7 bases and 3 bases respectively, with 18 bases between them. CDR3 nucleotides: TGTGCCAGCACCCTTCCAACGGGAGGGGACACTGAAGCTTTCTTT. Translating it yields CASTLPTGGDTEAFF.

The chain couples TRBV4-2 to TRBJ2-7, with 8 bases aligning to TRBD2. The CDR3 length is 15 residues. From germline, CDR1 is LGHNA and CDR2 YNFKEQ. The J segment lost 3 bases and the V segment lost 0 bases, leaving 4 bases of the junction unmatched. The CDR3 is CASSQDQGLGYEQYF. The CDR3 DNA is TGTGCCAGCAGCCAAGACCAGGGACTAGGCTACGAGCAGTACTTC.

The chain joins TRBV5-5 to TRBJ2-5, with 7 bases fitting TRBD2. V trimming: 3 bases; J trimming: 8 bases; junction bases outside the gene matches: 10. This CDR3 has 14 amino acids. Germline CDR1 SGHKS, CDR2 YYEKEE (reference sequence). The CDR3, as DNA: TGTGCCAGCAGCTCCGGGACTCCGGGGGGTACCCAGTACTTC. Translated: CASSSGTPGGTQYF.

This clonotype was seen at least ten times. This chain links TRBV27 with TRBJ2-2, with 7 nucleotides matching TRBD1. Unmatched junction bases numbered 9, after V lost 6 bases and J lost 2 bases. The CDR3 is 16 residues long. The germline V gene has CDR1 MNHEY and CDR2 SMNVEV (reference sequence). CDR3 protein: CASSRTGAANTGELFF. Written as DNA, the CDR3 is TGTGCCAGCAGCCGCACAGGGGCCGCCAACACCGGGGAGCTGTTTTTT.

The chain recombines TRBV19 with TRBJ2-5, with D tentatively TRBD1 (6 bases). Looked up from germline, CDR1 is LNHDA and CDR2 is SQIVND (reference sequence). The CDR3 is made up of 16 amino acids. Deletions cut 1 base from V and 2 bases from J, with 14 bases between. CDR3 sequence reads: CASSIATFRGQETQYF. In DNA form, the CDR3 reads TGTGCCAGTAGTATAGCTACCTTTAGGGGGCAAGAGACCCAGTACTTC.

This clonotype occurred many times. The chain links TRBV12-3 or TRBV12-4 to TRBJ1-1; D is uncertain. The CDR3 is made up of 16 amino acids. The germline V and J ends were trimmed by 2 bases and 6 bases, with 19 bases remaining between them. CDR3 sequence reads: CASSLFLGYQGSEAFF. The CDR3 DNA is TGTGCCAGCAGTTTATTTCTTGGGTATCAAGGGTCTGAAGCTTTCTTT.

V and J are TRBV20-1 and TRBJ1-6; D not certain. V shed 1 base and J shed 4 bases, with 2 bases lying between them. The CDR3 spans 12 residues. Germline V CDR1 and CDR2: DFQATT, SNEGSKA (reference sequence). The CDR3 region is CSARGYNSPLHF. For the CDR3, the DNA is TGCAGTGCTAGAGGGTATAATTCACCCCTCCACTTT.

This clonotype was counted only a few times. The chain employs TRBV27 and TRBJ2-7; 9 bases are shared with TRBD1. The germline gives CDR1 MNHEY, CDR2 SMNVEV (reference sequence). Losses at the gene ends were 4 bases for V and 4 bases for J; bases not matched to a gene: 11. This CDR3 contains 16 residues. The CDR3 region has the DNA TGTGCCAGCAGTTCCCCGGGACAGGGTTCTAGGTACGAGCAGTACTTC. Encoded protein: CASSSPGQGSRYEQYF.